Below, 32 T cell receptor beta chains from the same sample are listed, as sequenced in a study of neurological immune-mediated disorders. TCRdb recomputed calls from the 5' RACE reads with MiXCR, one row per CDR3 protein. This sample has approximately 85,000 distinct CDR3 sequences, with 13% found just once. Specified time point: longitudinal time-point 2. Sequencing was carried out using PBMCs. Receptors originate from a female donor with HTLV-1-associated myelopathy (HAM/TSP).

This clonotype was observed at least ten times. The chain recombines TRBV15 with TRBJ2-7; D possibly corresponds to TRBD2 (6 bases). The V gene lost 0 bases and the J gene lost 2 bases, with 14 bases spanning the gap. The germline gives CDR1 LNHNV, CDR2 YYDKDF (reference sequence). The CDR3 has 16 amino acids. CDR3: CATSRDGGIRAYEQYF. CDR3 in DNA: TGTGCCACCAGCAGAGACGGGGGTATTAGGGCCTACGAGCAGTACTTC.

The gene calls are TRBV2 and TRBJ2-2; TRBD1 matches at 9 bases. From germline, CDR1 is SNHLY and CDR2 FYNNEI. With 5 bases clipped from V and 2 bases from J, the junction kept 3 bases outside the gene matches. The CDR3 has 15 amino acids. CDR3 amino acids: CASSSTGGNTGELFF. The CDR3 region has the DNA TGTGCCAGCAGTTCTACAGGGGGCAACACCGGGGAGCTGTTTTTT.

This clonotype was recorded at least ten times. The rearrangement links TRBV28 to TRBJ2-1, with 9 bases that match TRBD2. After removal of 3 bases from V and 7 bases from J, the junction contained 10 bases not matched to a gene. CDR1 is MDHEN, CDR2 SYDVKM, per germline. The CDR3 is made up of 16 amino acids. CDR3 region: CASSLGGGGAINEQFF. The DNA for the CDR3 is TGTGCCAGCAGTTTGGGCGGCGGGGGGGCGATAAATGAGCAGTTCTTC. Drawing the rest from reference TRBV28 and TRBJ2-1, the complete variable domain is DVKVTQSSRYLVKRTGEKVFLECVQDMDHENMFWYRQDPGLGLRLIYFSYDVKMKEKGDIPEGYSVSREKKERFSLILESASTNQTSMYLCASSLGGGGAINEQFFGPGTRLTVL.

This clonotype rates as medium-sized. The chain has TRBV15 and TRBJ2-7; D might be TRBD2 (7 bases). V was pared by 5 bases and J by 0 bases, with 14 bases between. CDR3 size: 15 residues. CDR1 is LNHNV and CDR2 is YYDKDF in the germline V gene (reference sequence). CDR3 coding DNA: TGTGCCACCAGCCTGGGGGGGGCCGTCTCCTACGAGCAGTACTTC. Protein product: CATSLGGAVSYEQYF.

The sample holds many counts of this clonotype. This chain links TRBV20-1 with TRBJ1-2; TRBD1 aligns across 7 bases. Germline lookup yields CDR1 DFQATT and CDR2 SNEGSKA (reference sequence). This CDR3 region has 15 residues. Trimming took 0 bases from V and 3 from J; bases not matched to a gene: 7. The CDR3 nucleotides read TGCAGTGCTAGAGATTACAGGGGAATTGACTATGGCTACACCTTC. Protein: CSARDYRGIDYGYTF.

At least ten counts were recorded for this clonotype. A junction boundary mismatches the germline segment, possibly from a read error. The CDR3 region has the DNA TGTGCTACCAGCAGAGATCCACGGGGGGCCGCCTACGAGCAGTACTTC. It translates to CATSRDPRGAAYEQYF. The V call is TRBV15, the J call TRBJ2-7, with D possibly TRBD2 on 7 matching bases. This CDR3 spans 16 amino acids. Looked up from germline, CDR1 is LNHNV and CDR2 is YYDKDF (reference sequence).

This clonotype came up many times. This chain uses TRBV5-1 with TRBJ2-7, with 9 nucleotides matching TRBD1. This CDR3 has 16 residues. V trimming: 4 bases; J trimming: 0 bases; junction bases outside the gene matches: 8. Per germline, CDR1 SGHRS and CDR2 YFSETQ. CDR3 region: CASSGMGTGSSYEQYF. The CDR3 region has the DNA TGCGCCAGCAGCGGAATGGGGACAGGGAGCTCCTACGAGCAGTACTTC.

This clonotype was seen once. With a much larger clone just one base away, this may be a read error. This chain uses TRBV9 with TRBJ2-2; the D is unclear. Germline V gene sequence: CDR1 SGDLS, CDR2 YYNGEE. The CDR3 length is 11 residues. The CDR3, as DNA: TGTGCCAACAGCGCGTACGGGGAGCTGTTTTTT. Its protein is CANSAYGELFF.

This clonotype occurred many times. The rearrangement uses TRBV12-3 or TRBV12-4 and TRBJ1-2, with 7 nucleotides matching TRBD1. The CDR3 is 16 residues long. J was trimmed by 5 bases and V by 5 bases; bases with no gene match: 14. The CDR3 bases are TGTGCCAGCAGTCATCTCCCGGACAGGATTGATTATGGCTACACCTTC. Encoded protein: CASSHLPDRIDYGYTF.

This clonotype was observed at least ten times. This sequence joins TRBV21-1 and TRBJ2-3; the D segment call TRBD2 is taken from the table without a DNA check. TRBV21-1 is tagged as a pseudogene. The CDR3 contains 17 residues. The CDR3 is CASSKITSGGASDTQYF. CDR3 sequence (DNA): TGTGCCAGCAGCAAAATTACTAGCGGGGGGGCATCAGATACGCAGTATTTT.

This clonotype was counted at least ten times. This rearrangement joins TRBV7-9 to TRBJ1-2; 7 nucleotides line up with TRBD1. V dropped 4 bases and J dropped 3; count of bases not matched to a gene: 2. The CDR3 is made up of 13 amino acids. Germline V CDR1 and CDR2: SEHNR, FQNEAQ (reference sequence). For the CDR3, the DNA is TGTGCCAGCAGCTACGGACAGGACTATGGCTACACCTTC. Translation: CASSYGQDYGYTF.

This clonotype was recorded many times. The V gene is TRBV2, the J gene TRBJ2-7, with D possibly TRBD2 on 6 matching bases. This CDR3 contains 15 residues. In germline, CDR1 is SNHLY, CDR2 FYNNEI. Trimming took off 3 bases at V and 0 bases at J, with 12 bases between the two ends. CDR3 residues: CASSENSGRSYEQYF. In DNA, the CDR3 is TGTGCCAGCAGTGAGAATAGCGGCCGCTCCTACGAGCAGTACTTC.

This clonotype was observed at least ten times. The rearrangement joins TRBV4-1 to TRBJ2-3; 11 bases align to TRBD2. Germline V gene lookup returns CDR1 MGHRA and CDR2 YSYEKL. CDR3 length: 15 amino acids. V lost 4 bases to trimming and J lost 5 bases; unmatched junction nucleotides: 5. The DNA for the CDR3 is TGCGCCAGCAGCCTAGCGGGGGGGCTGTTAGATACGCAGTATTTT. Translated: CASSLAGGLLDTQYF.

This clonotype has at least ten counts. The chain carries TRBV7-3 and TRBJ1-2; D not certain. Between the trimmed V and J ends, which lost 2 bases and 8 bases, there was a span of 12 bases. Looked up from germline, CDR1 is SGHTA and CDR2 is FQGTGA. This CDR3 is 13 amino acids long. The CDR3 here is CASSLQAGSGYTF. CDR3 DNA sequence: TGTGCCAGCAGCTTACAGGCAGGCAGCGGCTACACCTTC. The full variable domain, its missing parts supplied by reference TRBV7-3 and TRBJ1-2, is GAGVSQTPSNKVTEKGKYVELRCDPISGHTALYWYRQSLGQGPEFLIYFQGTGAADDSGLPNDRFFAVRPEGSVSTLKIQRTERGDSAVYLCASSLQAGSGYTFGSGTRLTVV.

This clonotype occurred many times. The chain is built from TRBV28 and TRBJ2-7; D is perhaps TRBD2 (5 bases). This CDR3 has 14 residues. CDR1 is MDHEN, CDR2 SYDVKM, per germline. V was trimmed by 2 bases and J by 6 bases, leaving 14 bases between them. CDR3 in amino acids: CASSLARDMAEQYF. CDR3 nucleotides: TGTGCCAGCAGTTTAGCACGGGATATGGCCGAGCAGTACTTC. Together with reference TRBV28 and TRBJ2-7, the CDR3 gives the full variable domain: DVKVTQSSRYLVKRTGEKVFLECVQDMDHENMFWYRQDPGLGLRLIYFSYDVKMKEKGDIPEGYSVSREKKERFSLILESASTNQTSMYLCASSLARDMAEQYFGPGTRLTVT.

The table lists this clonotype with many counts. The J gene is TRBJ1-2, the V gene TRBV10-3; 8 positions match TRBD1. The junction had 7 bases not matched to a gene; V was cut back by 8 bases and J by 8 bases. The CDR3 is made up of 12 amino acids. The germline V gene encodes CDR1 ENHRY and CDR2 SYGVKD. The CDR3 here is CAIDRGGGGYTF. The CDR3 nucleotides read TGTGCCATCGACAGGGGAGGCGGAGGCTACACCTTC.

This clonotype was counted at least ten times. DNA for the CDR3: TGCAGCGTTGTCCTCAGCTCTGGAAACACCATATATTTT. Protein: CSVVLSSGNTIYF. V is TRBV29-1 and J is TRBJ1-3; D is ambiguous. This CDR3 comprises 13 residues. Germline loops: CDR1 SQVTM, CDR2 ANQGSEA. Trimming removed 4 bases from V and 0 bases from J, with 7 bases in between.

Worth noting for this clonotype: Compared with germline, one end of the junction differs, possibly owing to a read error. The J gene is TRBJ2-1, the V gene TRBV7-3; D may be TRBD1 or TRBD2 (5 bases each). Germline CDR1 SGHTA, CDR2 FQGTGA. CDR3 length: 11 amino acids. The CDR3 region is CAISLGWGWFF. CDR3 DNA: TGTGCCATCAGCCTTGGATGGGGGTGGTTCTTC.

This clonotype was recorded many times. This chain links TRBV2 with TRBJ1-2, with no clear D. The CDR3 spans 16 residues. V lost 7 bases and J lost 4, with 22 bases in between. Germline V gene lookup returns CDR1 SNHLY and CDR2 FYNNEI. CDR3 sequence (DNA): TGTGCCAGCAAGAGCGATGTAGGAGTAACGCCCTATGGCTACACCTTC. This sequence encodes CASKSDVGVTPYGYTF.

V is TRBV7-2 and J is TRBJ2-1; the match to TRBD2 covers 10 bases. Per the germline V gene, CDR1 is SGHTA and CDR2 is FQGNSA. The V and J ends lost 5 bases and 4 bases, in that order; junction bases with no gene match: 5. The CDR3 contains 15 residues. The CDR3: CASSPGLAPYNEQFF. As DNA, the CDR3 is TGTGCCAGCAGCCCGGGACTAGCGCCGTACAATGAGCAGTTCTTC.

This clonotype appeared a few times. This rearrangement joins TRBV5-6 to TRBJ2-5; D is undetermined. From germline, CDR1 is SGHDT and CDR2 YYEEEE. The CDR3 runs to 13 residues. Trimming shortened V by 0 bases and J by 5 bases, and 8 bases separated the two germline ends. The CDR3 DNA reads TGTGCCAGCAGCTTGGAGAGGCGGGAGACCCAGTACTTC. Its translation: CASSLERRETQYF.

Notes on this clonotype: A clone one base away is much larger, so this may be a read error. The chain joins TRBV7-9 to TRBJ1-2; TRBD1 is a possible D gene (5 bases). With 5 bases removed from V and 8 bases from J, the gap between germline ends came to 18 bases. Per germline, CDR1 SEHNR and CDR2 FQNEAQ (reference sequence). The CDR3 totals 14 residues. The CDR3 loop reads CASSPIGGYLGYTF. The CDR3 DNA is TGTGCCAGCAGCCCAATCGGGGGTTATCTAGGCTACACCTTC.

Many counts were recorded for this clonotype. V is TRBV12-3 or TRBV12-4 and J is TRBJ2-3; D call uncertain. The CDR3 runs to 14 residues. With 7 bases removed from V and 6 bases from J, the gap between germline ends came to 17 bases. The CDR3 loop is CASNPASRRDTQYF. CDR3 nucleotides: TGTGCCAGCAACCCGGCTTCCCGGCGCGATACGCAGTATTTT.

To note about this clonotype: A much larger clone is a single base away; this may be a read error. This sequence joins TRBV10-3 and TRBJ2-1; 10 bases fit TRBD1. CDR3 size: 17 residues. CDR1 ENHRY and CDR2 SYGVKD come from the germline V gene. The V gene end was trimmed by 7 bases and the J gene end by 4 bases; junction bases not matched to a gene: 13. The CDR3 bases are TGTGCCATCAATGCAGGACGAGGACAGGGGGGATACAATGAGCAGTTCTTC. This encodes CAINAGRGQGGYNEQFF.

This clonotype appeared many times. The chain carries TRBV2 and TRBJ1-1, with 8 bases aligning to TRBD1. The length of the CDR3 is 14 residues. The junction had 7 bases not matched to a gene; V was cut back by 6 bases and J by 4 bases. Germline loops: CDR1 SNHLY, CDR2 FYNNEI. The DNA of the CDR3 is TGTGCCAGCAGGGCACAGGGGGTGGGCACTGAAGCTTTCTTT. This encodes CASRAQGVGTEAFF.

This clonotype was detected ten times or more. The chain is built from TRBV24-1 and TRBJ2-3; 9 bases map to TRBD1. The CDR3 contains 18 residues. V was pared by 4 bases and J by 8 bases, with 18 bases of the junction left unmatched. CDR1 is KGHDR and CDR2 is SFDVKD in the germline V gene. CDR3 sequence: CATSEDRYYGTGFATQYF. CDR3 bases: TGTGCCACCAGTGAGGACCGGTATTACGGGACAGGGTTTGCTACGCAGTATTTT.

In its sample, this clonotype was seen many times. V and J are TRBV5-1 and TRBJ1-1, with D possibly being TRBD1 (6 bases). Trimming cost V 1 base and J 3 bases, with 13 bases left between them. The CDR3 sequence is 15 residues long. Germline CDR1 reads SGHRS; CDR2 reads YFSETQ. This chain's CDR3 is CASSLFQRGDTEAFF. The CDR3 nucleotides are TGCGCCAGCAGCTTGTTTCAAAGGGGGGACACTGAAGCTTTCTTT.

This clonotype was seen at least ten times. The rearrangement uses TRBV20-1 and TRBJ1-5; D possibly corresponds to TRBD1 (5 bases). CDR3 size: 14 residues. CDR1 and CDR2 from the germline V gene are DFQATT and SNEGSKA (reference sequence). V lost 4 bases and J 5 bases, leaving 15 bases between the germline ends. CDR3 DNA: TGCAGTGCTACCAACCAGGGAGTATATCAGCCCCAGCATTTT. Amino acids: CSATNQGVYQPQHF.

The chain has TRBV9 and TRBJ2-2; 11 positions match TRBD1. Per the germline V gene, CDR1 is SGDLS and CDR2 is YYNGEE. V trimming: 5 bases; J trimming: 4 bases; junction bases outside the gene matches: 10. This CDR3 spans 17 amino acids. CDR3 loop: CASSRGPGTGGTGELFF. The CDR3 DNA reads as TGTGCCAGCAGTCGAGGCCCCGGGACAGGGGGCACCGGGGAGCTGTTTTTT.

The table lists this clonotype with many counts. V gene TRBV3-1 combines with J gene TRBJ2-7; D possibly corresponds to TRBD1 (6 bases). Germline V gives CDR1 LGHDT, CDR2 YNNKEL (reference sequence). The germline V and J ends were trimmed by 0 bases and 2 bases, with 8 bases remaining between them. The CDR3 sequence is 14 residues long. For the CDR3, the DNA is TGTGCCAGCAGCCAAGATTGGACAGCCTACGAGCAGTACTTC. This translates into CASSQDWTAYEQYF.

The chain recombines TRBV7-9 with TRBJ2-7, with D maybe TRBD1 (6 bases). This CDR3 is 13 amino acids long. Between the trimmed V and J ends, which lost 5 bases and 2 bases, there was a span of 10 bases. Germline-derived CDR1 and CDR2 are SEHNR and FQNEAQ (reference sequence). The CDR3 region is CASSNKGAYEQYF. CDR3 nucleotide sequence: TGTGCCAGCAGCAACAAGGGGGCCTACGAGCAGTACTTC.

This clonotype has a handful of counts. The chain recombines TRBV6-1 with TRBJ2-1; tentatively, D is TRBD2 (6 bases). From germline, CDR1 is MNHNS and CDR2 SASEGT. This CDR3 has 14 amino acids. The germline V and J ends were trimmed by 5 bases and 7 bases, with 15 bases remaining between them. CDR3 sequence reads: CASSPKAGRNEQFF. DNA of the CDR3: TGTGCCAGCAGTCCCAAAGCAGGGAGGAATGAGCAGTTCTTC.